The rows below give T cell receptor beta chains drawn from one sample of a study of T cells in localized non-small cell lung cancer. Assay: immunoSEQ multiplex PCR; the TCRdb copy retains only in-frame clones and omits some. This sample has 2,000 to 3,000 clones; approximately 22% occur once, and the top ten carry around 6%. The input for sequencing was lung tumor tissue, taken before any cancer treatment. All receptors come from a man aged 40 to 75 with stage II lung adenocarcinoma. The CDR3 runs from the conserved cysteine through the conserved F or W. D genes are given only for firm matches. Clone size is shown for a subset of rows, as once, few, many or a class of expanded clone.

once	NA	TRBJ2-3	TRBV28	CASSSPTDTQYF	TGTGCCAGCAGCAGCCCCACAGATACGCAGTATTTT
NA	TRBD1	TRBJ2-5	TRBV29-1	CSVAPGQGTETQYF	TGCAGCGTTGCCCCGGGACAGGGGACGGAGACCCAGTACTTC
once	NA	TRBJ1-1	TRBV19	CASSMRRENTEAFF	TGTGCCAGTAGTATGCGCAGAGAGAACACTGAAGCTTTCTTT
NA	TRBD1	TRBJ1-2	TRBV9	CASWGQSYGYTF	TGTGCCAGCTGGGGACAGAGCTATGGCTACACCTTC
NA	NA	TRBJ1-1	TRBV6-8	CASSYMVRGTEAFF	TGTGCCAGCAGTTACATGGTGCGTGGCACTGAAGCTTTCTTT
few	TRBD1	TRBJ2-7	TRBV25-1	CASSEYNGRGLDEQYF	TGTGCCAGCAGTGAATATAACGGCAGGGGGCTCGACGAGCAGTACTTC
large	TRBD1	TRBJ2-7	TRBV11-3	CASSRFYRGHEQYF	TGTGCCAGCAGCCGGTTTTACAGGGGACACGAGCAGTACTTC
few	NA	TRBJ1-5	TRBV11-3	CASSLSAGVPNQPQHF	TGTGCCAGCAGCTTATCGGCGGGAGTCCCCAATCAGCCCCAGCATTTT
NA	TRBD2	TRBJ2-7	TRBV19	CASSSGLAWYEQYF	TGTGCCAGTAGTTCGGGACTAGCGTGGTACGAGCAGTACTTC
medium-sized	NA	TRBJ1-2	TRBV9	CASTAGMQSNYGYTF	TGTGCCAGCACCGCAGGGATGCAGTCTAACTATGGCTACACCTTC
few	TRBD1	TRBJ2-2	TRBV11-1	CASRSTGANTGELFF	TGTGCCAGCAGGTCGACAGGGGCGAACACCGGGGAGCTGTTTTTT
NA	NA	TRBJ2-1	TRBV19	CASSILRGNEQFF	TGTGCCAGTAGTATCCTCCGGGGCAATGAGCAGTTCTTC
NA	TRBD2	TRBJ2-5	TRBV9	CASSSVGRAPGGFQETQYF	TGTGCCAGCAGCTCCGTCGGACGGGCGCCCGGGGGGTTCCAAGAGACCCAGTACTTC
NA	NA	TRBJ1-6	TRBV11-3	CASSPERVGNSPLHF	TGTGCCAGCAGCCCCGAACGGGTAGGGAATTCACCCCTCCACTTT
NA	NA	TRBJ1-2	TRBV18	CASSPRGLDGYTF	TGTGCCAGCTCACCACGCGGGTTGGACGGCTACACCTTC
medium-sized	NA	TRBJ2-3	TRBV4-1	CASSQDLGDTQYF	TGCGCCAGCAGCCAAGATCTTGGAGATACGCAGTATTTT
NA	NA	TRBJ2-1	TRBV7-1	CASSLTGFSEQFF	TGTGCCAGCAGCTTAACGGGCTTCAGTGAGCAGTTCTTC
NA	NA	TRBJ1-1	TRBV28	CASSLWERTNTEAFF	TGTGCCAGCAGTTTATGGGAGAGGACGAACACTGAAGCTTTCTTT
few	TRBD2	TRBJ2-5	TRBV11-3	CASSRSGRGQETQYF	TGTGCCAGCAGCCGTAGCGGGAGGGGGCAAGAGACCCAGTACTTC
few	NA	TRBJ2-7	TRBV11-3	CASSRGDWGYEQYF	TGTGCCAGCAGCCGAGGCGATTGGGGCTACGAGCAGTACTTC
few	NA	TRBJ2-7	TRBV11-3	CASSSDAAKWSSSSYEQYF	TGTGCCAGCAGCTCCGACGCGGCAAAATGGTCCTCTAGCTCCTACGAGCAGTACTTC
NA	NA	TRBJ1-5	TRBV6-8	CASRGGHQPQHF	TGTGCCAGCCGGGGGGGCCATCAGCCCCAGCATTTT
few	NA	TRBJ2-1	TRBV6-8	CASSELAWSSYNEQFF	TGTGCCAGCAGTGAGCTAGCGTGGAGCTCCTACAATGAGCAGTTCTTC
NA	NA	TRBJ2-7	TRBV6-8	CASSRSTGKAEQYF	TGTGCCAGCAGCCGCTCGACGGGGAAGGCCGAGCAGTACTTC
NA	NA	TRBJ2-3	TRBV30	CAWSVGGPRYF	TGTGCCTGGAGTGTTGGTGGGCCTCGGTATTTT
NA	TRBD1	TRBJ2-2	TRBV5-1	CASSLAQGAAGELFF	TGCGCCAGCAGCTTGGCTCAGGGGGCGGCCGGGGAGCTGTTTTTT
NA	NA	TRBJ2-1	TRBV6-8	CASSGMAGLYNEQFF	TGTGCCAGCAGTGGGATGGCGGGCCTTTACAATGAGCAGTTCTTC
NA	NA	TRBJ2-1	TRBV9	CASSVSGDKHNEQFF	TGTGCCAGCAGCGTATCCGGGGATAAGCACAATGAGCAGTTCTTC
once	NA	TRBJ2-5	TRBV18	CASSPPGVQETQYF	TGTGCCAGCTCACCACCGGGGGTCCAAGAGACCCAGTACTTC
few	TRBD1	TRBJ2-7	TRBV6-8	CASSSTGSYEQYF	TGTGCCAGCAGTTCGACAGGGTCCTACGAGCAGTACTTC
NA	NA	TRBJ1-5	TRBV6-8	CASINGGNQPQHF	TGTGCCAGCATTAATGGGGGCAATCAGCCCCAGCATTTT
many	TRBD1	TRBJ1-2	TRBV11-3	CASSSGQGGGGYTF	TGTGCCAGCAGCTCCGGACAGGGGGGAGGTGGCTACACCTTC
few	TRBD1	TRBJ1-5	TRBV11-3	CASSYGQGALQPQHF	TGTGCCAGCAGCTACGGACAGGGGGCGCTTCAGCCCCAGCATTTT
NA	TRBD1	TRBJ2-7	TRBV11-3	CASSPGTASSYEQYF	TGTGCCAGCAGCCCGGGGACAGCGAGCTCCTACGAGCAGTACTTC